Detailed here is one T cell receptor beta chain. The data stem from a study of blood T cell dynamics during melanoma immunotherapy. A fixed DNA input of around 0.35 ug was used per bulk PBMC sample. This table comes from immunoSEQ multiplex PCR, and its TCRdb copy is limited to in-frame clones, with some not included. The sample includes around 10,000 clones, roughly 80% of them seen just once. Trimming shortened V by 5 bases and J by 4 bases, and 14 bases separated the two germline ends. The CDR3 consists of 15 residues. Germline V lookup: CDR1 SNHLY, CDR2 FYNNEI. The time point is: week 3, after first cycle of checkpoint inhibitor. Prior systemic cancer therapy, immunosuppressant use and other active malignancies excluded patients.

The chain uses TRBV2 and TRBJ2-2; weak D call: TRBD2 (6 bases). The sample consisted of blood, taken from a patient treated with checkpoint blockade. This receptor was obtained from a human donor with melanoma. The CDR3 reads CASSPRERGTGELFF. The DNA for the CDR3 is TGTGCCAGCAGTCCCCGGGAGAGAGGCACCGGGGAGCTGTTTTTT.